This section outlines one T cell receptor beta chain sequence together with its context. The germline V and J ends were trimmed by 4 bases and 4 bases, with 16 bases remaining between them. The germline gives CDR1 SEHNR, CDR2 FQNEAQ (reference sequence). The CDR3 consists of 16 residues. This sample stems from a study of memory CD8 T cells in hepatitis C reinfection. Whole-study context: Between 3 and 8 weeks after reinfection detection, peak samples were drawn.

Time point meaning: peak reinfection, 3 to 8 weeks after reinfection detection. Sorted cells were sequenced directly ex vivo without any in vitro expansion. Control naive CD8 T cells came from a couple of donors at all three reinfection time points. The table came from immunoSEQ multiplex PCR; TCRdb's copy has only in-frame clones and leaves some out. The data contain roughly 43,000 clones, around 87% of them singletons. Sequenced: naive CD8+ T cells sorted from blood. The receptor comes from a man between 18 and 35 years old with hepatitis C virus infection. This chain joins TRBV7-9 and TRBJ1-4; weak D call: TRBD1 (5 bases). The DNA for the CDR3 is TGTGCCAGCAGCTCTCCCGGGGGTACTCATAATGAAAAACTGTTTTTT. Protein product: CASSSPGGTHNEKLFF.